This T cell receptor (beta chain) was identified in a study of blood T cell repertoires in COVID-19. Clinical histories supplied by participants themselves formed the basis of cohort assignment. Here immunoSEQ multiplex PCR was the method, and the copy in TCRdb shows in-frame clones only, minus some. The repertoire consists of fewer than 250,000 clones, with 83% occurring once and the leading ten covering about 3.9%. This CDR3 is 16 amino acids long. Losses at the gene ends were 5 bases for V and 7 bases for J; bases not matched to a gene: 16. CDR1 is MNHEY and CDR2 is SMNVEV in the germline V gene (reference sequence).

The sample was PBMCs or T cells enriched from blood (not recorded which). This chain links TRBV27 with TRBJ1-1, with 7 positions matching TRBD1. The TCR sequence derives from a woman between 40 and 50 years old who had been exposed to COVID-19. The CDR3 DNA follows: TGTGCCAGCAGTCCTCATCCCCTTACAGGGGAAATTGAAGCTTTCTTT. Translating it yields CASSPHPLTGEIEAFF.